The present entry profiles one TCR beta chain with its context. This entry comes from a study of shared clonotypes between healthy human individuals. Trimming took 4 bases from V and 0 from J; bases not matched to a gene: 6. This CDR3 contains 16 residues. Germline assignment: CDR1 MGHRA and CDR2 YSYEKL. TCRdb keeps only in-frame clones here, not all; method: immunoSEQ multiplex PCR. The sample records a few million clones, around 94% being singletons. This sequence originates from a man aged 18 to 29 in good health. The sequenced material came from naive CD4+ T cells sorted from blood. Noted subset: CD45RA+ positively selected. The chain is built from TRBV4-1 and TRBJ1-3, with TRBD1 matching over 7 bases. The CDR3: CASSRQQGYSGNTIYF. In nucleotides, the CDR3 is TGCGCCAGCAGCCGACAACAGGGGTACTCTGGAAACACCATATATTTT.